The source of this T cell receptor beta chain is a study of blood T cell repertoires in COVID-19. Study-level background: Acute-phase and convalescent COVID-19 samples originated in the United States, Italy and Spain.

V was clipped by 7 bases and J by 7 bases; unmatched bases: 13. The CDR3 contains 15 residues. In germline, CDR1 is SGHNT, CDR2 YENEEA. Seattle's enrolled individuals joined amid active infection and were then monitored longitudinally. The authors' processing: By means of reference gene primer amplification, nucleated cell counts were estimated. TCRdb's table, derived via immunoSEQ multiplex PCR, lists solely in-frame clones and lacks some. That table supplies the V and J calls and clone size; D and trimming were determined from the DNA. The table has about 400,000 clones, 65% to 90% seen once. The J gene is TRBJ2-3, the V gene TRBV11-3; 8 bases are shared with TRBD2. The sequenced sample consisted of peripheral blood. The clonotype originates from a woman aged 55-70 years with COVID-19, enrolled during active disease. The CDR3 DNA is TGTGCCAGCACCCCGGGCGGGGGGCTCGGATATACGCAGTATTTT. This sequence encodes CASTPGGGLGYTQYF.